This TCR beta chain derives from a study of vaccination effects on CD4 cells after COVID-19. About this clone: Its antigen remains unknown.

Profiling relied on immunoSEQ multiplex PCR, and the TCRdb table lists in-frame clones only, not all of them. Among around 30,000 clones listed, over 70% were seen once. Viral peptide pools were used in the ViraFEST assay to expand antigen-specific CD4+ T cells, and sequencing came afterward. Following 10 days of culture, CD4+ T cells were isolated. Either the BNT162b2 or mRNA-1273 vaccine was given to participants in two doses. This sequence was found in a human donor who received a COVID-19 vaccine. Source: CD4+ T cells from PBMCs cultured with HCoV-NL63 spike peptides, taken after COVID-19 vaccination.

The CDR3 DNA reads as TGTGCCAGTAGTATAGTCAGGGGGGGAACCAATCAGCCCCAGCATTTT. Residues: CASSIVRGGTNQPQHF. This chain links TRBV19 with TRBJ1-5, with 7 bases that match TRBD1. The CDR3 totals 16 residues. Looked up from germline, CDR1 is LNHDA and CDR2 is SQIVND (reference sequence). Trimming took 1 base from V and 3 from J; bases not matched to a gene: 6.